This T cell receptor (beta chain) was recorded in a study of T cell responses to AZD1222 COVID-19 vaccine. Study in general: Both about-4-week and about-12-week second-dose recipients were combined.

The assay was immunoSEQ multiplex PCR, and TCRdb's table has in-frame clones only and misses some. Seen here are 110,000 to 150,000 clones, over 90% observed once, and the top ten hold just over 5%. The study, taken as a whole, reports: Recipients of two AZD1222 doses showed rising Spike-specific TCR breadth and depth. The donor group comprised mostly white British people and more females; the analysis possibly underestimated clonal diversity.

Germline V gene lookup returns CDR1 MNHNY and CDR2 SVGAGI (reference sequence). V was clipped by 0 bases and J by 5 bases; unmatched bases: 6. This CDR3 is built from 15 residues. As concerns this clone: Its antigen is currently unknown.

This TCR was recovered from an adult in good health. The input for sequencing was peripheral blood, taken on day 0 of AZD1222 vaccination. The chain links TRBV6-6 to TRBJ1-2, with TRBD1 matching over 7 bases. This chain's CDR3 is CASSYSQQGEYGYTF. CDR3 nucleotides: TGTGCCAGCAGTTACTCCCAGCAGGGGGAGTATGGCTACACCTTC.